A single sample is the source of the 29 T cell receptor beta chains below, sequenced in a study of T cells in localized non-small cell lung cancer. The assay was immunoSEQ multiplex PCR, and TCRdb's table has in-frame clones only and misses some. Of approximately 11,000 clones in the sample, roughly four fifths were seen once. The starting material was peripheral blood mononuclear cells, obtained before any cancer treatment. The receptor source for this set is a female donor older than 55 with stage II lung adenocarcinoma.

This chain connects TRBV12-5 to TRBJ1-1; D not resolved. The length of the CDR3 is 12 residues. The germline V gene encodes CDR1 LGHNT and CDR2 FRNRAP. The V and J ends lost 6 bases and 5 bases respectively, with 10 bases between them. This CDR3 is CASGGRETEAFF. The CDR3 DNA reads TGTGCTAGTGGGGGGAGGGAGACTGAAGCTTTCTTT.

This rearrangement joins TRBV25-1 to TRBJ1-4; D remains ambiguous. This CDR3 is built from 15 residues. V lost 3 bases, J lost 5 bases, and 13 bases lay in between. Germline CDR1 MGHDK, CDR2 SYGVNS. The CDR3 coding sequence is TGTGCCAGCAGTGATCCAAGGCTAGGGAATGAAAAACTGTTTTTT. Its translation is CASSDPRLGNEKLFF.

V usage is TRBV5-1 and J usage is TRBJ2-7; D could derive from TRBD1 or TRBD2 (5 bases each). Trimming cost V 0 bases and J 2 bases, with 15 bases left between them. From germline, CDR1 is SGHRS and CDR2 YFSETQ. The CDR3 spans 16 residues. The DNA for the CDR3 is TGCGCCAGCAGCTTGGGACCTGGGACGGGGCCCTACGAGCAGTACTTC. It translates to CASSLGPGTGPYEQYF. The full variable domain, its missing parts supplied by reference TRBV5-1 and TRBJ2-7, is KAGVTQTPRYLIKTRGQQVTLSCSPISGHRSVSWYQQTPGQGLQFLFEYFSETQRNKGNFPGRFSGRQFSNSRSEMNVSTLELGDSALYLCASSLGPGTGPYEQYFGPGTRLTVT.

The chain recombines TRBV7-2 with TRBJ2-5; 10 positions agree with TRBD2. Trimming at V came to 6 bases and at J to 4 bases, leaving 8 bases not matched to a gene. This CDR3 has 15 residues. The germline CDR1 and CDR2 sequences are SGHTA and FQGNSA. CDR3 in amino acids: CASSRAGGGGETQYF. The CDR3 DNA follows: TGTGCCAGCAGTCGAGCGGGGGGGGGCGGAGAGACCCAGTACTTC.

This sequence joins TRBV2 and TRBJ1-2, with D uncertain. Between the trimmed V and J ends, which lost 5 bases and 5 bases, there was a span of 15 bases. CDR3 length: 14 residues. Germline V gene data show CDR1 as SNHLY and CDR2 as FYNNEI. This chain's CDR3 is CASSLSLGLYGYTF. The CDR3 bases are TGTGCCAGCAGTCTGTCTCTAGGTCTTTATGGCTACACCTTC.

The chain employs TRBV7-3 and TRBJ2-2; D is unresolved. Trimming took 1 base from V and 4 from J, leaving 7 bases between them. The CDR3 extends over 14 amino acids. Per germline, CDR1 SGHTA and CDR2 FQGTGA. CDR3 region: CASSLNAGTGELFF. The CDR3 coding sequence is TGTGCCAGCAGCTTAAACGCTGGCACCGGGGAGCTGTTTTTT.

The V gene is TRBV2, the J gene TRBJ2-3; 11 bases line up with TRBD2. The CDR3 runs to 16 residues. Germline V lookup: CDR1 SNHLY, CDR2 FYNNEI. V lost 5 bases, J lost 3 bases, and 7 bases stayed unmatched. CDR3 loop: CASSTPSGRITDTQYF. CDR3 bases: TGTGCCAGCAGTACCCCTAGCGGGAGGATTACAGATACGCAGTATTTT.

By proportion, this clone is medium-sized. The chain uses TRBV6-4 and TRBJ2-1; 13 bases match TRBD2. Germline V CDR1 and CDR2: MRHNA, SNTAGT. The V segment lost 2 bases and the J segment 6 bases; nucleotides outside the gene matches: 1. The CDR3 consists of 15 residues. The CDR3 nucleotides are TGTGCCAGCAGTGACACTAGCGGGGGGGCCAATGAGCAGTTCTTC. This codes for CASSDTSGGANEQFF.

V gene TRBV27 combines with J gene TRBJ2-7; possible D gene TRBD2, 6 bases. V was trimmed by 4 bases and J by 3 bases, leaving 13 bases between them. The length of the CDR3 is 14 residues. Germline CDR1 and CDR2: MNHEY and SMNVEV (reference sequence). The CDR3 DNA reads as TGTGCCAGCAGTTGGAGGGAGAAAGGCTACGAGCAGTACTTC. This codes for CASSWREKGYEQYF.

This sequence joins TRBV6-5 and TRBJ1-5; D may be TRBD1 (6 bases). The germline V gene has CDR1 MNHEY and CDR2 SVGAGI. CDR3 length: 13 residues. The ends were cut back, 2 bases at V and 6 bases at J, with 8 bases in the middle. As DNA, the CDR3 is TGTGCCAGCAGTTACGGGGGCGGTCAGCCCCAGCATTTT. As protein: CASSYGGGQPQHF.

The chain has TRBV6-6 and TRBJ2-5; D is uncertain. The germline gives CDR1 MNHNY, CDR2 SVGAGI (reference sequence). This CDR3 is built from 12 residues. Trimming left V 2 bases short and J 1 base short, with 2 bases between. The CDR3 reads CASSYSQETQYF. CDR3 nucleotide sequence: TGTGCCAGCAGTTACAGCCAAGAGACCCAGTACTTC.

This chain connects TRBV7-9 to TRBJ1-6, with unresolved D. Trimming stripped 4 bases from V and 2 bases from J, with 15 bases between. Germline V lookup: CDR1 SEHNR, CDR2 FQNEAQ (reference sequence). CDR3 size: 17 residues. As DNA, the CDR3 is TGTGCCAGCAGCTGGACCTTGGGAGGACCCTATAATTCACCCCTCCACTTT. Translating gives CASSWTLGGPYNSPLHF. Based on the CDR3 plus reference TRBV7-9 and TRBJ1-6, the full variable domain is DTGVSQNPRHKITKRGQNVTFRCDPISEHNRLYWYRQTLGQGPEFLTYFQNEAQLEKSRLLSDRFSAERPKGSFSTLEIQRTEQGDSAMYLCASSWTLGGPYNSPLHFGNGTRLTVT.

The rearrangement uses TRBV2 and TRBJ2-1; D is perhaps TRBD1 (5 bases). Trimming removed 2 bases from V and 7 bases from J, with 18 bases in between. Germline V gene lookup returns CDR1 SNHLY and CDR2 FYNNEI. The CDR3 has 16 amino acids. The CDR3 DNA reads TGTGCCAGCAGTGAATTTGGGGCAGGGAATGATAATGAGCAGTTCTTC. This sequence encodes CASSEFGAGNDNEQFF.

The chain couples TRBV9 to TRBJ1-2, with 10 bases aligning to TRBD1. Germline V lookup: CDR1 SGDLS, CDR2 YYNGEE. This CDR3 contains 14 residues. The V segment lost 2 bases and the J segment 6 bases; nucleotides outside the gene matches: 4. The CDR3 DNA reads TGTGCCAGCAGCGTGACCGGGACAGGGGATGGCTACACCTTC. It specifies CASSVTGTGDGYTF.

The J gene is TRBJ1-2, the V gene TRBV5-4; possible D gene TRBD1, 6 bases. Germline V gives CDR1 SGHNT, CDR2 YYREEE (reference sequence). The CDR3 is 14 residues long. The V end lost 0 bases, the J end lost 5 bases, and 11 bases lay between the germline ends. The CDR3 region is CASSLVDSEYGYTF. The CDR3 nucleotides are TGTGCCAGCAGCTTGGTGGACAGCGAGTATGGCTACACCTTC.

The CDR3 loop reads CASSLGLAGGRGEDTQYF. CDR3 DNA: TGTGCCAGCAGCTTGGGACTAGCGGGGGGGCGTGGAGAAGATACGCAGTATTTT. The chain employs TRBV7-3 and TRBJ2-3, with 16 bases that match TRBD2. The CDR3 sequence is 18 residues long. CDR1 and CDR2 (germline): SGHTA, FQGTGA. The V gene end was trimmed by 3 bases and the J gene end by 5 bases; junction bases not matched to a gene: 8.

The chain links TRBV11-2 to TRBJ1-1; possible D gene TRBD1, 5 bases. CDR1 is SGHAT and CDR2 is FQNNGV in the germline V gene. This CDR3 is 14 amino acids long. The V end was cut by 6 bases, the J end by 1 base, with 12 bases between. CDR3 protein: CASSWDFQNTEAFF. The CDR3 coding sequence is TGTGCCAGCAGTTGGGACTTCCAGAACACTGAAGCTTTCTTT.

A single count supports this clone. This rearrangement joins TRBV6-5 to TRBJ1-3; D gene unclear. V was cut by 10 bases and J by 0 bases, with 16 bases left in between. CDR1 is MNHEY, CDR2 SVGAGI, per germline. CDR3 length: 15 amino acids. The CDR3 nucleotides are TGTGCCACGCGGCCAGGCATGATCTCTGGAAACACCATATATTTT. Its translation is CATRPGMISGNTIYF.

This clone was counted between two and nine times. The V call is TRBV27, the J call TRBJ2-7; D assignment may be TRBD1 or TRBD2 (6 bases each). V lost 6 bases to trimming and J lost 0 bases, with 9 bases between them. CDR3 length: 13 residues. CDR1 and CDR2 (germline): MNHEY, SMNVEV (reference sequence). CDR3 loop: CASRQGGSYEQYF. DNA for the CDR3: TGTGCCAGCAGACAGGGAGGCTCCTACGAGCAGTACTTC.

This sequence joins TRBV5-1 and TRBJ2-3; D might be TRBD2 (5 bases). The CDR3 spans 14 residues. Germline V gene lookup returns CDR1 SGHRS and CDR2 YFSETQ. Trimming left V 4 bases short and J 4 bases short, with 13 bases between. CDR3 nucleotides: TGCGCCAGCAGCCCACTAGGGCGGGCAGATACGCAGTATTTT. Translation: CASSPLGRADTQYF.

This chain uses TRBV10-3 with TRBJ2-7; D gene unclear. The ends were cut back, 4 bases at V and 11 bases at J, with 27 bases in the middle. CDR1 is ENHRY and CDR2 is SYGVKD in the germline V gene. This CDR3 has 16 amino acids. The CDR3 sequence: CAISGNPARPVIEEYF. The CDR3, as DNA: TGTGCCATCAGTGGGAATCCAGCCCGGCCGGTAATAGAGGAGTACTTC.

This clone appeared a single time. The rearrangement links TRBV25-1 to TRBJ2-1; 8 bases fit TRBD1. Germline lookup yields CDR1 MGHDK and CDR2 SYGVNS. After removal of 7 bases from V and 3 bases from J, the junction contained 5 bases not matched to a gene. The CDR3 totals 14 residues. This CDR3 reads CASTTGGSYNEQFF. The CDR3 region has the DNA TGTGCCAGCACTACAGGGGGGAGCTACAATGAGCAGTTCTTC.

The chain combines TRBV5-1 with TRBJ2-1; D uncertain. The CDR3 contains 14 residues. V shed 0 bases and J shed 2 bases, with 6 bases lying between them. Germline values: CDR1 SGHRS, CDR2 YFSETQ. The CDR3: CASSLVGAYNEQFF. The CDR3 bases are TGCGCCAGCAGCTTGGTCGGAGCCTACAATGAGCAGTTCTTC.

This clone occurred once. The chain carries TRBV7-9 and TRBJ2-5; 10 bases line up with TRBD1. CDR3 length: 15 residues. With 2 bases clipped from V and 6 bases from J, the junction kept 6 bases outside the gene matches. CDR1 and CDR2 (germline): SEHNR, FQNEAQ (reference sequence). The chain's CDR3 is CASSLSGTGEKTQYF. In nucleotides, the CDR3 is TGTGCCAGCAGCTTAAGTGGGACAGGGGAGAAGACCCAGTACTTC.

V gene TRBV5-4 combines with J gene TRBJ1-3, with D hard to call. The germline V gene encodes CDR1 SGHNT and CDR2 YYREEE (reference sequence). This CDR3 comprises 15 residues. V was cut by 0 bases and J by 2 bases, with 9 bases left in between. DNA of the CDR3: TGTGCCAGCAGCTTGGGAGGGTCCGCTGGAAACACCATATATTTT. Protein: CASSLGGSAGNTIYF. The whole variable domain, filled in from reference TRBV5-4 and TRBJ1-3, reads ETGVTQSPTHLIKTRGQQVTLRCSSQSGHNTVSWYQQALGQGPQFIFQYYREEENGRGNFPPRFSGLQFPNYSSELNVNALELDDSALYLCASSLGGSAGNTIYFGEGSWLTVV.

V usage is TRBV29-1 and J usage is TRBJ2-3; 14 bases map to TRBD2. This CDR3 has 16 residues. Germline values: CDR1 SQVTM, CDR2 ANQGSEA. The ends lost 4 bases at V and 0 bases at J; junction bases unmatched: 3. CDR3 in DNA: TGCAGCGTTGCGGGACTAGCGGGAGCCAGCACAGATACGCAGTATTTT. It specifies CSVAGLAGASTDTQYF.

This chain connects TRBV28 to TRBJ1-4, with a possible D match to TRBD1 (6 bases). Germline CDR1 reads MDHEN; CDR2 reads SYDVKM. Trimming shortened V by 8 bases and J by 8 bases, and 15 bases separated the two germline ends. The CDR3 is 13 amino acids. CDR3 in amino acids: CASGTGWQEKLFF. As DNA, the CDR3 is TGTGCCAGCGGCACAGGGTGGCAGGAAAAACTGTTTTTT. The full variable domain, its missing parts supplied by reference TRBV28 and TRBJ1-4, is DVKVTQSSRYLVKRTGEKVFLECVQDMDHENMFWYRQDPGLGLRLIYFSYDVKMKEKGDIPEGYSVSREKKERFSLILESASTNQTSMYLCASGTGWQEKLFFGSGTQLSVL.

The chain recombines TRBV7-8 with TRBJ1-1, with D possibly being TRBD1 (5 bases). The CDR3 runs to 18 residues. Germline V gene sequence: CDR1 SGHVS, CDR2 FQNEAQ. V lost 5 bases and J lost 0, with 22 bases in between. This CDR3 reads CASSLSGAWGRMNTEAFF. The CDR3 DNA follows: TGTGCCAGCAGCCTATCCGGGGCCTGGGGCAGGATGAACACTGAAGCTTTCTTT.

This clone was picked up a small number of times. This sequence joins TRBV4-2 and TRBJ1-4, with D unclear. Germline loops: CDR1 LGHNA, CDR2 YNFKEQ. This CDR3 spans 15 amino acids. V lost 1 base and J 5 bases, leaving 11 bases between the germline ends. The DNA of the CDR3 is TGTGCCAGCAGCCAAGCTATCGGAGGGAATGAAAAACTGTTTTTT. Translated: CASSQAIGGNEKLFF.